One sample yielded the 14 T cell receptor beta chains listed below, sequenced in a study of blood T cell repertoires in COVID-19. Assay: immunoSEQ multiplex PCR; the TCRdb copy retains only in-frame clones and omits some. The data show approximately 240,000 clones, 80% to 90% seen once. The specimen was PBMCs or T cells enriched from blood (not recorded which). These receptors were obtained from a woman aged 18-29 years in a cohort exposed to, infected with or recovered from COVID-19 (not recorded which).

The chain links TRBV6-5 to TRBJ1-5; D may be TRBD1 (6 bases). V was trimmed by 7 bases and J by 7 bases, leaving 11 bases between them. The CDR3 length is 12 residues. Germline CDR1 reads MNHEY; CDR2 reads SVGAGI. The CDR3 DNA reads as TGTGCCAGCACCCAGGACAGCCAGCCCCAGCATTTT. Translated: CASTQDSQPQHF.

The rearrangement links TRBV28 to TRBJ1-5, with a weak D call TRBD1 (6 bases). Trimming removed 6 bases from V and 2 bases from J, with 8 bases in between. The germline CDR1 and CDR2 sequences are MDHEN and SYDVKM. The length of the CDR3 is 13 residues. The CDR3 here is CASRRQGNQPQHF. CDR3 DNA sequence: TGTGCCAGCAGGAGACAGGGCAATCAGCCCCAGCATTTT.

CDR3 amino acids: CASSPRRGGGYTF. The CDR3 DNA follows: TGTGCCAGCTCCCCTCGTAGAGGGGGTGGCTACACCTTC. The chain uses TRBV6-5 and TRBJ1-2; TRBD1 might be the D (6 bases). Between the trimmed V and J ends, which lost 8 bases and 7 bases, there was a span of 17 bases. This CDR3 region has 13 residues. Germline CDR1 reads MNHEY; CDR2 reads SVGAGI.

The chain links TRBV19 to TRBJ1-5; 11 bases fit TRBD1. The CDR3 has 15 residues. Germline V gives CDR1 LNHDA, CDR2 SQIVND (reference sequence). The trim removed 5 bases at V and 7 bases at J, leaving 7 bases unmatched. The CDR3 bases are TGTGCCAGTAGTGATTCGGGGACAGGGGGACAGCCCCAGCATTTT. Residues: CASSDSGTGGQPQHF.

V gene TRBV10-1 combines with J gene TRBJ2-1; tentative D call: TRBD2 (5 bases). CDR1 is WNHNN, CDR2 SYGVQD, per germline (reference sequence). The V and J ends lost 3 bases and 8 bases respectively, with 8 bases between them. The CDR3 has 12 residues. The CDR3 loop reads CASSDVGDEQFF. DNA for the CDR3: TGCGCCAGCAGTGATGTGGGAGATGAGCAGTTCTTC.

This clone has a handful of counts. The V gene is TRBV5-1, the J gene TRBJ1-6; 8 bases fit TRBD1. Unmatched junction bases numbered 4, after V lost 2 bases and J lost 6 bases. Germline V gives CDR1 SGHRS, CDR2 YFSETQ. The CDR3 covers 15 residues. CDR3 coding DNA: TGCGCCAGCAGCTTAGGGGGACAGGTTAATTCACCCCTCCACTTT. This codes for CASSLGGQVNSPLHF. Variable domain in full (rest from reference TRBV5-1 and TRBJ1-6): KAGVTQTPRYLIKTRGQQVTLSCSPISGHRSVSWYQQTPGQGLQFLFEYFSETQRNKGNFPGRFSGRQFSNSRSEMNVSTLELGDSALYLCASSLGGQVNSPLHFGNGTRLTVT.

The CDR3 coding sequence is TGTGCCAGCAGTTACCCCCCGACAGGGGGCCAACAGCCCCAGCATTTT. Its protein is CASSYPPTGGQQPQHF. The chain is built from TRBV28 and TRBJ1-5, with 10 bases aligning to TRBD1. Germline assignment: CDR1 MDHEN and CDR2 SYDVKM. J was trimmed by 7 bases and V by 4 bases; bases with no gene match: 10. The CDR3 totals 16 residues.

The chain recombines TRBV4-1 with TRBJ1-1; D is undetermined. CDR3 size: 14 residues. The germline CDR1 and CDR2 sequences are MGHRA and YSYEKL. Trimming removed 1 base from V and 4 bases from J, with 10 bases in between. CDR3: CASSQVRVGTEAFF. CDR3 DNA sequence: TGCGCCAGCAGCCAAGTACGGGTCGGCACTGAAGCTTTCTTT.

The CDR3 reads CASSSSGIIDTQYF. CDR3 nucleotides: TGTGCCAGCAGCTCTAGCGGGATAATAGATACGCAGTATTTT. The J gene is TRBJ2-3, the V gene TRBV7-3; 9 positions match TRBD2. Trimming took 4 bases from V and 5 from J; bases not matched to a gene: 4. The CDR3 has 14 amino acids. Germline-derived CDR1 and CDR2 are SGHTA and FQGTGA. The complete variable domain, with remaining parts taken from reference TRBV7-3 and TRBJ2-3, reads GAGVSQTPSNKVTEKGKYVELRCDPISGHTALYWYRQSLGQGPEFLIYFQGTGAADDSGLPNDRFFAVRPEGSVSTLKIQRTERGDSAVYLCASSSSGIIDTQYFGPGTRLTVL.

This rearrangement joins TRBV2 to TRBJ2-7; TRBD1 agrees at 8 bases. The CDR3 length is 13 residues. V was clipped by 3 bases and J by 6 bases; unmatched bases: 4. Germline V lookup: CDR1 SNHLY, CDR2 FYNNEI. This chain's CDR3 is CASSETGVGEQYF. The CDR3 nucleotides are TGTGCCAGCAGTGAGACAGGGGTGGGCGAGCAGTACTTC.

This clone showed up just once. The CDR3 loop reads CASSVRQANSPLHF. Here the CDR3 DNA reads TGTGCCAGCAGCGTCCGACAGGCGAATTCACCCCTCCACTTT. This sequence joins TRBV9 and TRBJ1-6; possible D gene TRBD1, 6 bases. This CDR3 is built from 14 residues. In germline, CDR1 is SGDLS, CDR2 YYNGEE. The V gene lost 2 bases and the J gene lost 7 bases, with 10 bases spanning the gap.

The rearrangement joins TRBV11-2 to TRBJ1-4, with a possible D match to TRBD1 (6 bases). With 1 base removed from V and 0 bases from J, the gap between germline ends came to 18 bases. Germline V gene sequence: CDR1 SGHAT, CDR2 FQNNGV. The CDR3 totals 19 residues. DNA of the CDR3: TGTGCCAGCAGCTTAGTTGTCGCCGGACAGCTTGCAACTAATGAAAAACTGTTTTTT. This sequence encodes CASSLVVAGQLATNEKLFF.

This clone turned up a few times. The gene calls are TRBV10-3 and TRBJ1-1; D uncertain. V lost 3 bases, J lost 8 bases, and 13 bases lay in between. From germline, CDR1 is ENHRY and CDR2 SYGVKD. The CDR3 spans 13 residues. The CDR3 is CAISELPDVEAFF. The CDR3 DNA reads as TGTGCCATCAGTGAACTACCAGACGTGGAAGCTTTCTTT.

This chain connects TRBV11-3 to TRBJ1-5; tentative D call: TRBD1 (5 bases). Between the trimmed V and J ends, which lost 1 base and 5 bases, there was a span of 6 bases. Germline V CDR1 and CDR2: SGHNT, YENEEA. This CDR3 is built from 13 residues. DNA for the CDR3: TGTGCCAGCAGCTTAGGGGGCGATCAGCCCCAGCATTTT. It encodes CASSLGGDQPQHF. The whole variable domain, filled in from reference TRBV11-3 and TRBJ1-5, reads EAGVVQSPRYKIIEKKQPVAFWCNPISGHNTLYWYLQNLGQGPELLIRYENEEAVDDSQLPKDRFSAERLKGVDSTLKIQPAELGDSAVYLCASSLGGDQPQHFGDGTRLSIL.